Below, 23 T cell receptor beta chains from the same sample are listed, as sequenced in a study of blood T cell repertoires in COVID-19. Sequencing was performed with immunoSEQ multiplex PCR; in TCRdb, only in-frame clones are kept and a portion is missing. This table has over 350,000 clones, roughly 89% appearing once. Sequenced sample: peripheral blood. These receptors were collected from a woman aged 25 to 39 with active or convalescent COVID-19.

The chain joins TRBV5-6 to TRBJ2-7, with D unclear. V dropped 0 bases and J dropped 3 bases, with 10 bases sitting between them. In germline, CDR1 is SGHDT, CDR2 YYEEEE. There are 14 residues in the CDR3. The CDR3 nucleotides are TGTGCCAGCAGCTTGGCAGGTAGTAACTACGAGCAGTACTTC. Translating it yields CASSLAGSNYEQYF. The complete variable domain, with remaining parts taken from reference TRBV5-6 and TRBJ2-7, reads DAGVTQSPTHLIKTRGQQVTLRCSPKSGHDTVSWYQQALGQGPQFIFQYYEEEERQRGNFPDRFSGHQFPNYSSELNVNALLLGDSALYLCASSLAGSNYEQYFGPGTRLTVT.

V and J are TRBV18 and TRBJ2-5; D gene ambiguous. Looked up from germline, CDR1 is KGHSH and CDR2 is LQKENI. CDR3 length: 12 residues. V lost 6 bases and J lost 4, with 9 bases in between. CDR3 loop: CASSPSRETQYF. The CDR3 coding sequence is TGTGCCAGCTCCCCAAGCCGAGAGACCCAGTACTTC.

CDR3: CASSTNQRTTNEKLFF. The CDR3 DNA sequence: TGTGCCAGTAGTACAAATCAGCGAACAACTAATGAAAAACTGTTTTTT. The V call is TRBV19, the J call TRBJ1-4; the D is unclear. Germline assignment: CDR1 LNHDA and CDR2 SQIVND (reference sequence). The length of the CDR3 is 16 residues. Deletions cut 4 bases from V and 0 bases from J, with 12 bases between.

The chain combines TRBV19 with TRBJ2-7; D may be TRBD1 (6 bases). The CDR3 is 13 amino acids. Germline-derived CDR1 and CDR2 are LNHDA and SQIVND (reference sequence). Trimming removed 8 bases from V and 5 bases from J, with 16 bases in between. This chain's CDR3 is CASRKYGTNEQYF. The CDR3 DNA is TGTGCCAGTCGAAAATATGGGACAAACGAGCAGTACTTC.

The table lists this clone with many counts. The chain links TRBV30 to TRBJ2-6; maybe TRBD1 (6 bases). Germline V gene sequence: CDR1 GTSNPN, CDR2 SVGIG (reference sequence). The CDR3 has 14 amino acids. Trimming left V 5 bases short and J 4 bases short, with 12 bases between. CDR3 protein: CAWATGNGANVLTF. The CDR3 DNA is TGTGCCTGGGCTACAGGGAACGGGGCCAACGTCCTGACTTTC.

This clone was seen a single time. The chain combines TRBV29-1 with TRBJ2-2, with 9 bases lining up with TRBD1. Germline lookup yields CDR1 SQVTM and CDR2 ANQGSEA. The CDR3 spans 13 residues. With 6 bases clipped from V and 6 bases from J, the junction kept 5 bases outside the gene matches. The CDR3 here is CSVPGQGPGELFF. The CDR3 DNA reads as TGCAGCGTCCCGGGACAGGGTCCCGGGGAGCTGTTTTTT.

This clone was seen once. The gene calls are TRBV4-1 and TRBJ2-5; D unclear. V shed 2 bases and J shed 5 bases, with 9 bases lying between them. The CDR3 is 13 residues long. Germline values: CDR1 MGHRA, CDR2 YSYEKL. The CDR3 reads CASSQSTSETQYF. For the CDR3, the DNA is TGCGCCAGCAGCCAATCTACCTCGGAGACCCAGTACTTC.

The chain couples TRBV2 to TRBJ1-2; D gene unclear. Trimming stripped 3 bases from V and 8 bases from J, with 19 bases between. Looked up from germline, CDR1 is SNHLY and CDR2 is FYNNEI. This CDR3 has 15 amino acids. CDR3 DNA: TGTGCCAGCAGTGAGAACGGTGGCGGGATCTTAGGCTACACCTTC. Protein product: CASSENGGGILGYTF. The full variable domain, completed using reference TRBV2 and TRBJ1-2, is EPEVTQTPSHQVTQMGQEVILRCVPISNHLYFYWYRQILGQKVEFLVSFYNNEISEKSEIFDDQFSVERPDGSNFTLKIRSTKLEDSAMYFCASSENGGGILGYTFGSGTRLTVV.

CDR3 amino acids: CASSPQGPTRETQYF. The CDR3 bases are TGCGCCAGCAGCCCACAGGGACCAACGAGGGAGACCCAGTACTTC. The chain links TRBV5-1 to TRBJ2-5; D may be TRBD1 (6 bases). CDR3 length: 15 amino acids. Germline V CDR1 and CDR2: SGHRS, YFSETQ. V lost 4 bases and J 5 bases, leaving 18 bases between the germline ends. Looking up the rest from reference TRBV5-1 and TRBJ2-5 gives the full variable domain: KAGVTQTPRYLIKTRGQQVTLSCSPISGHRSVSWYQQTPGQGLQFLFEYFSETQRNKGNFPGRFSGRQFSNSRSEMNVSTLELGDSALYLCASSPQGPTRETQYFGPGTRLLVL.

The chain links TRBV5-1 to TRBJ2-1, with 13 bases matching TRBD2. Trimming took 4 bases from V and 7 from J; bases not matched to a gene: 11. CDR1 is SGHRS, CDR2 YFSETQ, per germline. This CDR3 has 17 residues. CDR3 region: CASSLGLAGVIENEQFF. The CDR3 nucleotides are TGCGCCAGCAGCCTAGGACTAGCGGGAGTTATAGAGAATGAGCAGTTCTTC.

V and J are TRBV3-1 (or the pseudogene TRBV3-2) and TRBJ1-1, with D perhaps TRBD1 (6 bases). CDR1 and CDR2 (germline): LGHDT, YNNKEL (reference sequence). CDR3 size: 15 residues. V was clipped by 0 bases and J by 8 bases, with 16 bases between them. CDR3 protein: CASSQDPTGRLEAFF. CDR3 nucleotides: TGTGCCAGCAGCCAAGACCCAACAGGGCGCTTGGAAGCTTTCTTT.

The chain employs TRBV30 and TRBJ1-1, with TRBD1 matching over 8 bases. Germline V gene sequence: CDR1 GTSNPN, CDR2 SVGIG (reference sequence). V was pared by 5 bases and J by 1 base, with 3 bases of the junction left unmatched. The CDR3 sequence is 13 residues long. The CDR3 reads CAWGGQGNTEAFF. In nucleotides, the CDR3 is TGTGCCTGGGGAGGACAGGGGAACACTGAAGCTTTCTTT.

This chain uses TRBV2 with TRBJ1-6; D is possibly TRBD1 (5 bases). V was shortened by 7 bases and J by 0 bases, with 16 bases between the two germline ends. Germline V gives CDR1 SNHLY, CDR2 FYNNEI. This CDR3 is built from 17 residues. The CDR3 reads CASTPAGILSYNSPLHF. The CDR3, as DNA: TGTGCCAGCACACCTGCAGGGATACTCTCCTATAATTCACCCCTCCACTTT.

V usage is TRBV11-1 and J usage is TRBJ2-1; 7 positions match TRBD2. The V and J ends lost 5 bases and 5 bases, in that order; junction bases with no gene match: 9. The CDR3 totals 15 residues. Germline V gene lookup returns CDR1 SGHAT and CDR2 FQDESV (reference sequence). The CDR3 region has the DNA TGTGCCAGCAGCCCGCGGGTAGCGGGCCACAATGAGCAGTTCTTC. Residues: CASSPRVAGHNEQFF.

This clone was observed once. The chain links TRBV5-1 to TRBJ1-1, with TRBD1 identical over 9 bases. Germline V gene lookup returns CDR1 SGHRS and CDR2 YFSETQ. This CDR3 has 16 residues. Unmatched junction bases numbered 7, after V lost 4 bases and J lost 0 bases. The CDR3 DNA reads TGCGCCAGCAGCCCACTTACAGGGGGCATGAACACTGAAGCTTTCTTT. The encoded protein is CASSPLTGGMNTEAFF.

The chain recombines TRBV7-9 with TRBJ2-3, with D possibly being TRBD2 (6 bases). The V and J ends lost 5 bases and 2 bases respectively, with 23 bases between them. CDR1 is SEHNR, CDR2 FQNEAQ, per germline (reference sequence). The CDR3 runs 18 residues. For the CDR3, the DNA is TGTGCCAGCAGCAGTATGAGGGACTTCCCGTTCTTCACAGATACGCAGTATTTT. Translated, it gives CASSSMRDFPFFTDTQYF. Together with reference TRBV7-9 and TRBJ2-3, the CDR3 gives the full variable domain: DTGVSQNPRHKITKRGQNVTFRCDPISEHNRLYWYRQTLGQGPEFLTYFQNEAQLEKSRLLSDRFSAERPKGSFSTLEIQRTEQGDSAMYLCASSSMRDFPFFTDTQYFGPGTRLTVL.

The chain recombines TRBV2 with TRBJ1-1; D is unclear. Per the germline V gene, CDR1 is SNHLY and CDR2 is FYNNEI. This CDR3 spans 11 amino acids. V lost 3 bases, J lost 4 bases, and 3 bases lay in between. The CDR3 DNA reads as TGTGCCAGCAGTGACCTCACTGAAGCTTTCTTT. Its translation: CASSDLTEAFF. The complete variable domain, with remaining parts taken from reference TRBV2 and TRBJ1-1, reads EPEVTQTPSHQVTQMGQEVILRCVPISNHLYFYWYRQILGQKVEFLVSFYNNEISEKSEIFDDQFSVERPDGSNFTLKIRSTKLEDSAMYFCASSDLTEAFFGQGTRLTVV.

The V call is TRBV18, the J call TRBJ2-2, with 10 bases that match TRBD1. Per the germline V gene, CDR1 is KGHSH and CDR2 is LQKENI. J was trimmed by 6 bases and V by 5 bases; bases with no gene match: 15. The CDR3 covers 18 residues. The CDR3 bases are TGTGCCAGCTCAAGCGAGTTTCCCGGACAGGGGGAAGCCGGGGAGCTGTTTTTT. As protein: CASSSEFPGQGEAGELFF.

A word on this clone: This specimen includes other DNA sequences encoding the same CDR3. The DNA for the CDR3 is TGTGCCAGTAGTATACAAACAGGGGGCAATCAGCCCCAGCATTTT. Protein: CASSIQTGGNQPQHF. V is TRBV19 and J is TRBJ1-5, with 7 bases matching TRBD1. V dropped 2 bases and J dropped 2; count of bases not matched to a gene: 3. There are 15 residues in the CDR3. CDR1 is LNHDA and CDR2 is SQIVND in the germline V gene (reference sequence).

CDR3 protein: CSAADSYEQYF. The CDR3 coding sequence is TGCAGTGCCGCGGACAGCTACGAGCAGTACTTC. The genes are TRBV20-1 and TRBJ2-7; TRBD1 might be the D (6 bases). The V and J ends lost 6 bases and 3 bases respectively, with 9 bases between them. Germline-derived CDR1 and CDR2 are DFQATT and SNEGSKA (reference sequence). The CDR3 spans 11 residues.

The rearrangement joins TRBV6-5 to TRBJ1-2; TRBD1 matches at 12 bases. CDR3 length: 14 residues. Losses at the gene ends were 5 bases for V and 7 bases for J; bases not matched to a gene: 5. The germline V gene has CDR1 MNHEY and CDR2 SVGAGI. CDR3 coding DNA: TGTGCCAGCAGTAGGGGACAGGGGGCGGTTGGCTACACCTTC. Translated: CASSRGQGAVGYTF.

This chain uses TRBV6-5 with TRBJ2-2, with 15 bases identical to TRBD2. From germline, CDR1 is MNHEY and CDR2 SVGAGI. J was trimmed by 9 bases and V by 6 bases; bases with no gene match: 5. The CDR3 spans 15 residues. CDR3 in amino acids: CASRGLAGGSRELFF. CDR3 sequence (DNA): TGTGCCAGCAGGGGACTAGCGGGGGGATCCAGGGAGCTGTTTTTT.

The chain has TRBV7-9 and TRBJ1-6; tentatively, D is TRBD1 (5 bases). The germline V and J ends were trimmed by 3 bases and 7 bases, with 19 bases remaining between them. The CDR3 spans 17 residues. From germline, CDR1 is SEHNR and CDR2 FQNEAQ (reference sequence). The CDR3 DNA is TGTGCCAGCAGCTTCGGGCGGGGCGGGAAAATGAATTCACCCCTCCACTTT. It translates to CASSFGRGGKMNSPLHF. The full variable domain, with the rest looked up from reference TRBV7-9 and TRBJ1-6, is DTGVSQNPRHKITKRGQNVTFRCDPISEHNRLYWYRQTLGQGPEFLTYFQNEAQLEKSRLLSDRFSAERPKGSFSTLEIQRTEQGDSAMYLCASSFGRGGKMNSPLHFGNGTRLTVT.